This T cell receptor beta chain was found in a study of blood T cell repertoires in COVID-19. Background on the study: Sources were T cells, B-cell-depleted T cells, or PBMCs; the material itself was cDNA or gDNA.

CDR3 length equals 14 residues. V lost 3 bases, J lost 2 bases, and 2 bases stayed unmatched. The V gene's germline CDR1 is SGHNT and CDR2 YYREEE (reference sequence). Authors' processing steps: Researchers report that nucleated cell counts were estimated from reference gene primer amplification. Sequencing used immunoSEQ multiplex PCR; TCRdb keeps in-frame clones, though not all of them. The V and J calls and clone size are taken from that table; D and trimming were inferred from the DNA. The data contain some 30,000 clones, roughly 89% of them singletons. This receptor was taken from a man between 60 and 70 years old with active COVID-19. The sample comprised peripheral blood. The chain links TRBV5-4 to TRBJ2-3; the match to TRBD2 covers 8 bases. The chain's CDR3 is CASSSGGHTDTQYF. Written as DNA, the CDR3 is TGTGCCAGCAGCTCGGGGGGGCACACAGATACGCAGTATTTT.